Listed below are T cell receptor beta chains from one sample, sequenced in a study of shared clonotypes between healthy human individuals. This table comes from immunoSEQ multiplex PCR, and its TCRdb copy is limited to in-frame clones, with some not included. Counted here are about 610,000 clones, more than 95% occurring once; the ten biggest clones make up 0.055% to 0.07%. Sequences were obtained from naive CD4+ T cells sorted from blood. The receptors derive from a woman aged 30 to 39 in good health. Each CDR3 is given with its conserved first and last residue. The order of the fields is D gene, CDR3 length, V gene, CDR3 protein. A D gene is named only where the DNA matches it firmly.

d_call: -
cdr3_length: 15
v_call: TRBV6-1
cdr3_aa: CASSEAGQGTYEQYF

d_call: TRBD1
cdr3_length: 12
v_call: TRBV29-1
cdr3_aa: CSVAQGFYEQYF

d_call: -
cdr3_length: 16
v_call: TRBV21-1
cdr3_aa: CASSLLGQVANYGYTF

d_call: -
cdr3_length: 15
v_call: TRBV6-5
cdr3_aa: CASSYEGLTNSPLHF

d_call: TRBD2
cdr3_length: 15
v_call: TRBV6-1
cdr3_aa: CASSTRGGGVETQYF

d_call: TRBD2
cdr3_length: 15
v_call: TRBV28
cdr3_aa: CASSLSSGNTGELFF

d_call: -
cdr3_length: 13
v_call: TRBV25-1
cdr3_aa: CASRLTTKETQYF

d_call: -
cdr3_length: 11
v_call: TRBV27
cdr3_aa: CASSLLGEQYF

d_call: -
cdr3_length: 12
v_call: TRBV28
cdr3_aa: CASRQGLNGYTF

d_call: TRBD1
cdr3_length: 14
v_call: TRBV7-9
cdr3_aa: CASSWTGGDYGYTF

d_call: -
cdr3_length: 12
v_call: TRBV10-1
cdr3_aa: CASGWNTGELFF

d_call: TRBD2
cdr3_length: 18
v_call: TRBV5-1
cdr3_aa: CASSLYTYSGTSGRAQYF

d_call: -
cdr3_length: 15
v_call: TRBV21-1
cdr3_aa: CASSKRPSRTPPEHF

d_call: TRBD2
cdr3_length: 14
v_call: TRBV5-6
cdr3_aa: CASGGAGRLDTQYF

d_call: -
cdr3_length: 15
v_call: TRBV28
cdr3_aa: CASSLAGGGYNEQFF

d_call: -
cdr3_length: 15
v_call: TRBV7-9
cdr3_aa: CASRRAILGSYEQYF

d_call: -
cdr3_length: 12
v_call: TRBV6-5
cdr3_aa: CASSYEGGPQHF